This entry lists 19 T cell receptor beta chains sequenced from one sample in a study of vaccination effects on CD4 cells after COVID-19. The data were produced by immunoSEQ multiplex PCR, yet TCRdb's version contains in-frame clones alone and is incomplete. The sample carries over 80,000 clones, over 70% recorded once. No antigen has been assigned to these receptors. ViraFEST used viral peptide pools to expand antigen-specific CD4+ T cells before sequencing. Cultured cells yielded isolated CD4+ T cells after 10 days. Participants got two doses of BNT162b2 or mRNA-1273 vaccine. The sample consisted of CD4+ T cells from PBMCs cultured with HCoV-OC43 spike peptides, taken after COVID-19 vaccination. Subset meaning: HCoV-OC43 spike overlapping peptide pool stimulation. These receptors were obtained from a human donor who received a COVID-19 vaccine.

V and J are TRBV24-1 and TRBJ2-5; a possible D gene is TRBD2 (5 bases). Germline V gene sequence: CDR1 KGHDR, CDR2 SFDVKD. The V end lost 4 bases, the J end lost 5 bases, and 16 bases lay between the germline ends. This CDR3 contains 15 residues. In DNA form, the CDR3 reads TGTGCCACCAGTGACCCCCGGGCACCGGGGGAGACCCAGTACTTC. This codes for CATSDPRAPGETQYF.

The chain recombines TRBV28 with TRBJ1-3, with 7 bases matching TRBD1. This CDR3 is 17 amino acids long. J gave up 2 bases and V 2 bases, and 9 bases lay outside the gene matches. Germline V gene data show CDR1 as MDHEN and CDR2 as SYDVKM. The DNA for the CDR3 is TGTGCCAGCAGTTTAGAAGTCAGGGGGACTACTGGAAACACCATATATTTT. Translated, it gives CASSLEVRGTTGNTIYF. The full variable domain, in which reference TRBV28 and TRBJ1-3 provide the parts outside the CDR3, is DVKVTQSSRYLVKRTGEKVFLECVQDMDHENMFWYRQDPGLGLRLIYFSYDVKMKEKGDIPEGYSVSREKKERFSLILESASTNQTSMYLCASSLEVRGTTGNTIYFGEGSWLTVV.

This clone has only a few counts. This chain links TRBV6-5 with TRBJ2-1; tentatively, D is TRBD2 (6 bases). The ends were cut back, 2 bases at V and 9 bases at J, with 11 bases in the middle. This CDR3 comprises 13 residues. CDR1 and CDR2 from the germline V gene are MNHEY and SVGAGI. In nucleotides, the CDR3 is TGTGCCAGCAGTTACGGAGGGGTGGGTGAGCAGTTCTTC. Amino acid sequence: CASSYGGVGEQFF.

The rearrangement links TRBV6-4 to TRBJ1-1; TRBD1 aligns across 7 bases. CDR1 is MRHNA and CDR2 is SNTAGT in the germline V gene. Trimming cost V 8 bases and J 4 bases; bases outside gene matches: 19. The CDR3 is 17 amino acids. CDR3 in DNA: TGTGCCAGCCGTAAAGCTACCACAGGGGCCGGGTCCACTGAAGCTTTCTTT. Amino acid sequence: CASRKATTGAGSTEAFF.

This clone was found a few times. The chain employs TRBV30 and TRBJ2-2; 9 positions match TRBD1. This CDR3 comprises 15 residues. The V segment lost 3 bases and the J segment 2 bases; nucleotides outside the gene matches: 4. Germline V gives CDR1 GTSNPN, CDR2 SVGIG (reference sequence). The CDR3: CAWSAGQGNTGELFF. In DNA, the CDR3 is TGTGCCTGGAGCGCGGGACAGGGTAACACCGGGGAGCTGTTTTTT.

The rearrangement uses TRBV5-1 and TRBJ2-3; the match to TRBD1 covers 9 bases. Losses at the gene ends were 2 bases for V and 4 bases for J; bases not matched to a gene: 5. This CDR3 contains 15 residues. CDR1 and CDR2 from the germline V gene are SGHRS and YFSETQ. CDR3 loop: CASSFTGGRADTQYF. The CDR3, as DNA: TGCGCCAGCAGCTTTACAGGGGGCCGCGCAGATACGCAGTATTTT.

The chain carries TRBV2 and TRBJ1-1; D is unclear. V was cut by 5 bases and J by 1 base, with 14 bases left in between. Germline loops: CDR1 SNHLY, CDR2 FYNNEI. The CDR3 spans 15 residues. For the CDR3, the DNA is TGTGCCAGCAGTCCGAGCGACCCTAAGAACACTGAAGCTTTCTTT. Translating it yields CASSPSDPKNTEAFF.

The chain has TRBV7-2 and TRBJ1-1; the D gene is possibly TRBD1 (5 bases). This CDR3 has 13 amino acids. Germline V CDR1 and CDR2: SGHTA, FQGNSA. The V end lost 2 bases, the J end lost 9 bases, and 13 bases lay between the germline ends. CDR3 nucleotide sequence: TGTGCCAGCAGCTTACCCCCTGACAGTAAAGCTTTCTTT. The encoded protein is CASSLPPDSKAFF.

This clone has only one observation. The J gene is TRBJ1-4, the V gene TRBV5-4; 9 nucleotides line up with TRBD1. Germline V gene data show CDR1 as SGHNT and CDR2 as YYREEE (reference sequence). Trimming cost V 4 bases and J 7 bases; bases outside gene matches: 5. The CDR3 is 14 amino acids. This CDR3 is CASSQTGGGEKLFF. DNA of the CDR3: TGTGCCAGCAGCCAGACAGGGGGGGGTGAAAAACTGTTTTTT.

This chain connects TRBV5-4 to TRBJ1-2, with 9 bases aligning to TRBD1. The ends lost 0 bases at V and 8 bases at J; junction bases unmatched: 5. The CDR3 spans 14 residues. Germline CDR1 reads SGHNT; CDR2 reads YYREEE (reference sequence). The DNA of the CDR3 is TGTGCCAGCAGCTTGGGGGGAACAGGGGGCGGCTACACCTTC. Its translation: CASSLGGTGGGYTF.

This clone was seen only a few times. The chain couples TRBV6-6 to TRBJ2-1; TRBD1 agrees at 9 bases. The CDR3 covers 15 residues. Germline CDR1 and CDR2: MNHNY and SVGAGI (reference sequence). The J segment lost 4 bases and the V segment lost 6 bases, leaving 7 bases of the junction unmatched. Here the CDR3 DNA reads TGTGCCAGCAGGATGCCGGGACAGGGATACAATGAGCAGTTCTTC. Amino acids: CASRMPGQGYNEQFF.

J is TRBJ1-6 and V is TRBV28; no definite D call. With 5 bases removed from V and 3 bases from J, the gap between germline ends came to 8 bases. The CDR3 runs to 14 residues. Germline CDR1 is MDHEN and CDR2 is SYDVKM. As DNA, the CDR3 is TGTGCCAGCAGTCCGGTCGTCTATAATTCACCCCTCCACTTT. This translates into CASSPVVYNSPLHF.

The genes are TRBV6-5 and TRBJ1-6; TRBD1 matches at 10 bases. Germline trimming cut 6 bases from V and 15 bases from J; bases unmatched to any gene: 5. Germline V gene lookup returns CDR1 MNHEY and CDR2 SVGAGI. The length of the CDR3 is 12 residues. CDR3 amino acids: CASRGTGARLHF. The DNA for the CDR3 is TGTGCCAGCAGGGGGACAGGGGCGCGCCTCCACTTT.

This clone appeared a few times. V and J are TRBV6-2 or TRBV6-3 and TRBJ1-6; D remains ambiguous. V gave up 4 bases and J gave up 6 bases, with 19 bases separating them. There are 17 residues in the CDR3. Germline CDR1 and CDR2: MNHEY and SVGEGT. The CDR3 region has the DNA TGTGCCAGCAGTTCAGAACCATTGACATTCTCTAATTCACCCCTCCACTTT. It codes for CASSSEPLTFSNSPLHF.

The chain combines TRBV12-1 with TRBJ1-1. TRBV12-1 is a listed pseudogene. The CDR3 extends over 15 amino acids. This CDR3 is CASSSRMGSDTEAFF. The CDR3 bases are TGTGCCAGCAGCTCCCGTATGGGTTCGGACACTGAAGCTTTCTTT.

This clone was seen more than once but under ten times. Written as DNA, the CDR3 is TGTGCCAGCAGAATCGGACTATCGGCCGGGGAGCTGTTTTTT. Amino acids: CASRIGLSAGELFF. The V call is TRBV6-5, the J call TRBJ2-2, with D tentatively TRBD2 (6 bases). The CDR3 consists of 14 residues. V gave up 6 bases and J gave up 6 bases, with 14 bases separating them. CDR1 is MNHEY, CDR2 SVGAGI, per germline.

The rearrangement links TRBV6-1 to TRBJ2-3; possible D gene TRBD1, 5 bases. V was shortened by 3 bases and J by 3 bases, with 16 bases between the two germline ends. The CDR3 spans 16 residues. CDR1 is MNHNS and CDR2 is SASEGT in the germline V gene. Here the CDR3 DNA reads TGTGCCAGCAGTGACAAGCAGGGTTCCGGAACAGATACGCAGTATTTT. This encodes CASSDKQGSGTDTQYF.

This clone was picked up a small number of times. V gene TRBV7-9 combines with J gene TRBJ1-2; D is ambiguous. CDR1 SEHNR and CDR2 FQNEAQ come from the germline V gene (reference sequence). Trimming pared 0 bases from V and 8 bases from J, leaving 16 bases between. This CDR3 spans 15 amino acids. The CDR3 bases are TGTGCCAGCAGCTTAGCGCCGGGTAGGAGCGGAGGCTACACCTTC. It codes for CASSLAPGRSGGYTF.

The chain employs TRBV4-1 and TRBJ1-2, with D perhaps matching TRBD1 (6 bases). The CDR3 sequence is 16 residues long. CDR1 is MGHRA and CDR2 is YSYEKL in the germline V gene. The V end lost 1 base, the J end lost 2 bases, and 14 bases lay between the germline ends. CDR3: CASSQVDVGGNYGYTF. The CDR3 DNA sequence: TGCGCCAGCAGCCAAGTTGACGTGGGGGGCAACTATGGCTACACCTTC.